This T cell receptor (beta chain) was sequenced during a study of Graves' ophthalmopathy and Graves' hyperthyroidism. The TCR beta CDR3 regions underwent amplification from RNA transcripts. HTBI-primed RT-PCR formed the first round, and a multiplex PCR formed the second. A single record per CDR3 protein comes from TCRdb applying MiXCR to the multiplex PCR reads. Seen here are about 740,000 distinct CDR3 sequences, approximately 40% observed once, and the top ten hold 40% to 55%. V was trimmed by 3 bases and J by 5 bases, leaving 13 bases between them. The germline CDR1 and CDR2 sequences are MGHDK and SYGVNS. The CDR3 is made up of 14 amino acids. Findings and caveats of the study: Most thyroid clonotypes expanded beyond 0.001 frequency were also found in blood.

Details on this clonotype: Its matching antigen is unknown.

Sequencing used peripheral blood. The chain joins TRBV25-1 to TRBJ2-5; D is tentatively TRBD1 or TRBD2 (7 bases each). The TCR originated in an adult man with Graves' ophthalmopathy. In DNA, the CDR3 is TGTGCCAGCAGTGAGTCAGGGGGGGTTGAGACCCAGTACTTC. This translates into CASSESGGVETQYF.